This T cell receptor (beta chain) originates from a study of T cells in localized non-small cell lung cancer. Regarding the study as a whole: Tumor trailed uninvolved adjacent lung in T cell clonality, which peaked there.

The assay was immunoSEQ multiplex PCR, and TCRdb's table has in-frame clones only and misses some. There are 45,000 to 55,000 clones in the sample; 86% occur only once, and more than 15% lies in the top ten. Turning to this clone: Its antigen remains unknown.

The germline V gene encodes CDR1 SGDLS and CDR2 YYNGEE. The CDR3 is 16 amino acids. V was cut by 6 bases and J by 4 bases, with 17 bases left in between. V is TRBV9 and J is TRBJ2-6, with D possibly being TRBD1 (5 bases). The clonotype originates from an older male donor with stage III squamous cell lung carcinoma. Source: peripheral blood, taken before any cancer treatment. CDR3 in amino acids: CASTPGFSSGANVLTF. The CDR3 DNA is TGTGCCAGCACGCCAGGGTTTTCCTCGGGGGCCAACGTCCTGACTTTC.